The text below deals with one T cell receptor beta chain. In this sample, this clonotype turned up many times. The clone's antigen remains unknown. No base-level quality is on record; no much larger clone is a single base apart. The cysteine opens and the phenylalanine closes a CDR3 of 12 amino acids. The read is trimmed to its CDR3 DNA, 36 bases read in frame from base 1. V and J lose 7 bases and 4 bases, and a span of 10 bases separates them. Sequences LNHDA (CDR1) and SQIVND (CDR2) are obtained from the germline V gene (reference sequence). PBMCs were isolated by Ficoll-Paque density gradient centrifugation. This record comes from a study of T-cell memory formation after mild COVID-19 (dated by TCRdb to the early 2020s). Describing the broader study: TCR sequence clusters from the two donors were largely donor specific. The cohort was made up of two young adult volunteers, one female and one male, who were previously healthy. T-cell clones expanding and contracting after mild COVID-19 in a couple of donors were tracked by longitudinal TCRalpha and TCRbeta repertoire sequencing.

Broad study findings and their caveats: Some responding clones were found in pre-infection memory, which suggests that pre-existing cross-reactive memory T cells took part in the SARS-CoV-2 response. The study included only a couple of mild cases, and larger cohorts that include severe cases with pre-infection samples were judged to be necessary. Contracting CD4+ clones were found mainly in CM and EM memory subsets, while CD8+ clones were enriched in EMRA. SARS-CoV-2 specificity was not confirmed for the second-wave clones peaking on day 37. From day 15 to 85, contracting clones showed balanced CD4/CD8 phenotypes, whereas a second wave of clones that expanded from day 15 to 37 leaned towards CD4+.

Instrument used: Illumina NovaSeq 6000. TCRalpha and TCRbeta cDNA libraries were constructed by 5'RACE with constant-segment primers, with sample barcodes and unique molecular identifiers being introduced. RNA was extracted from every sample with Trizol reagent. Amplification of the libraries took two PCR steps, and the second step added a second sample barcode plus Illumina TruSeq adapters. The libraries were sequenced on an Illumina NovaSeq using 2 x 150 bp paired-end reads. The original methods were these. With migec v1.2.7, reads were demultiplexed and then collapsed into UMI-guided consensus sequences. Using mixcr v2.1.11, UMI consensuses were aligned to TRA and TRB V and J templates and then assembled into clonotypes. A clonotype was counted as expanded or contracted only when both edgeR and NoisET called the clonotype significant, with the noise models trained on biological replicates. For edgeR calls, the cutoffs were a false discovery rate-adjusted p below 0.01 and a log2 fold-change threshold of 1. As an exploratory analysis of dynamics, max-normalized trajectories of the 1000 most abundant clonotypes were examined with PCA combined with hierarchical clustering. Separately sequenced CD4+ and CD8+ repertoires were used to assign a CD4 or CD8 phenotype to each responding clone. TCRdb itself trimmed the public reads at Q25 with fastp, ran MiXCR and retained productive beta chains. When rows share a CDR3 protein, they turn into one entry using the most common DNA and genes. These V and J calls are TCRdb output, not the study's own analysis. The sample table records about 560,000 distinct CDR3 sequences; around 15% of these occur just once. The leading ten clones occupy about 8.1% of the sample.

This TCR derives from an adult woman who had mild COVID-19 (a few samples of this study predate the infection). The sample titles of this study are shuffled in the database, so cell type and time point are left out; the donor was told from shared clones. The V gene is TRBV19 and the J gene is TRBJ1-1; D gene: possibly TRBD1, on 6 matching bases. What was sequenced was PBMCs or a T cell subset sorted from them (not recorded which). The CDR3: CASIKQGTEAFF. The DNA reads TGTGCCAGTATCAAACAGGGCACTGAAGCTTTCTTT.